The entry that follows covers one T cell receptor beta chain sequence. This sample was taken from a study of OX40 agonist ivuxolimab in advanced cancers. Trimming stripped 3 bases from V and 5 bases from J, with 8 bases between. The CDR3 covers 12 residues. The V gene's germline CDR1 is MNHNS and CDR2 SASEGT. Profiling relied on immunoSEQ multiplex PCR, and the TCRdb table lists in-frame clones only, not all of them. This table holds about 61,000 clones, around 89% found once. The V and J genes are TRBV6-1 and TRBJ2-7, with a possible D match to TRBD2 (5 bases). This material consisted of CD4+ or CD8+ T cells sorted from blood, taken in a trial of the OX40 agonist ivuxolimab. The receptor was isolated from an adult with an advanced solid tumor such as melanoma, head and neck, liver or kidney cancer. CDR3 coding DNA: TGTGCCAGCAGTGAGATGAGGGACGAGCAGTACTTC. Translation gives CASSEMRDEQYF.